This entry lists 27 T cell receptor beta chains sequenced from one sample in a study of blood T cell repertoires in COVID-19. The method was immunoSEQ multiplex PCR; TCRdb's version includes in-frame clones alone and lacks a portion of them. In the table there are about 24,000 clones, approximately 78% of which are singletons. Sequencing was done on a sample of peripheral blood. These receptors all stem from a human donor in a cohort sampled during active COVID-19.

This chain joins TRBV9 and TRBJ2-1; 7 positions match TRBD2. Germline CDR1 reads SGDLS; CDR2 reads YYNGEE. The CDR3 runs to 16 residues. V was pared by 4 bases and J by 0 bases, with 7 bases of the junction left unmatched. The CDR3 spells CASSSLGGSSYNEQFF. CDR3 nucleotides: TGTGCCAGCAGCTCCCTGGGGGGGAGCTCCTACAATGAGCAGTTCTTC.

This clone was seen just once. The chain is built from TRBV5-6 and TRBJ2-5; 7 nucleotides match TRBD1. This CDR3 comprises 13 residues. Germline V gene sequence: CDR1 SGHDT, CDR2 YYEEEE. The V and J ends lost 7 bases and 4 bases, in that order; junction bases with no gene match: 7. The CDR3 protein is CASERGRGETQYF. The CDR3 DNA follows: TGTGCCAGCGAAAGGGGGCGAGGAGAGACCCAGTACTTC. Using reference TRBV5-6 and TRBJ2-5 for the parts outside the CDR3, the full variable domain is DAGVTQSPTHLIKTRGQQVTLRCSPKSGHDTVSWYQQALGQGPQFIFQYYEEEERQRGNFPDRFSGHQFPNYSSELNVNALLLGDSALYLCASERGRGETQYFGPGTRLLVL.

V is TRBV11-3 and J is TRBJ2-1; 12 nucleotides agree with TRBD1. V lost 5 bases and J lost 6; bases outside the gene matches: 5. This CDR3 is built from 15 residues. Germline V gives CDR1 SGHNT, CDR2 YENEEA. The CDR3 sequence is CASSLGTGGRNEQFF. The CDR3 DNA reads TGTGCCAGCAGCCTTGGGACAGGGGGCCGCAATGAGCAGTTCTTC.

The chain combines TRBV4-3 with TRBJ1-2, with D possibly TRBD1 on 6 matching bases. The CDR3 is made up of 16 amino acids. Per germline, CDR1 LGHNA and CDR2 YSLEER. With 2 bases removed from V and 0 bases from J, the gap between germline ends came to 13 bases. The chain's CDR3 is CASSQLPGHSNYGYTF. As DNA, the CDR3 is TGCGCCAGCAGCCAATTACCGGGACATTCTAACTATGGCTACACCTTC.

This clone has just a few counts. This sequence joins TRBV7-2 and TRBJ1-5; TRBD1 matches at 10 bases. The CDR3 extends over 16 amino acids. Germline CDR1 and CDR2: SGHTA and FQGNSA. Losses at the gene ends were 1 base for V and 7 bases for J; bases not matched to a gene: 7. CDR3 nucleotide sequence: TGTGCCAGCAGCTTAGGACAGGGGGCGCCGGGGCAGCCCCAGCATTTT. Translation: CASSLGQGAPGQPQHF.

The chain couples TRBV11-2 to TRBJ2-7, with D possibly matching TRBD2 (6 bases). Trimming removed 1 base from V and 5 bases from J, with 18 bases in between. Germline V gene data show CDR1 as SGHAT and CDR2 as FQNNGV. This CDR3 comprises 16 residues. CDR3 coding DNA: TGTGCCAGCAGCTTAGCGGGGGATTCCATATATGACGAGCAGTACTTC. Its protein is CASSLAGDSIYDEQYF. The full variable domain, with the rest looked up from reference TRBV11-2 and TRBJ2-7, is EAGVAQSPRYKIIEKRQSVAFWCNPISGHATLYWYQQILGQGPKLLIQFQNNGVVDDSQLPKDRFSAERLKGVDSTLKIQPAKLEDSAVYLCASSLAGDSIYDEQYFGPGTRLTVT.

V usage is TRBV12-3 or TRBV12-4 and J usage is TRBJ2-3; no firm D call. The V gene lost 5 bases and the J gene lost 2 bases, with 8 bases spanning the gap. The CDR3 contains 13 residues. As DNA, the CDR3 is TGTGCCAGCAGTCCTAGGAACACAGATACGCAGTATTTT. This encodes CASSPRNTDTQYF.

V gene TRBV7-9 combines with J gene TRBJ2-5; unclear D gene. This CDR3 spans 10 amino acids. V lost 6 bases and J lost 4, with 3 bases in between. Germline V gene sequence: CDR1 SEHNR, CDR2 FQNEAQ (reference sequence). The CDR3 loop reads CASSLETQYF. DNA of the CDR3: TGTGCCAGCAGTCTAGAGACCCAGTACTTC.

This chain links TRBV28 with TRBJ2-7; TRBD1 might be the D (5 bases). Germline CDR1 reads MDHEN; CDR2 reads SYDVKM. V dropped 5 bases and J dropped 6 bases, with 17 bases sitting between them. This CDR3 spans 14 amino acids. The CDR3 reads CASSPQGLIGEQYF. The CDR3 DNA is TGTGCCAGCAGTCCCCAGGGATTGATAGGCGAGCAGTACTTC.

The chain recombines TRBV5-1 with TRBJ2-7; TRBD1 agrees at 7 bases. The V gene's germline CDR1 is SGHRS and CDR2 YFSETQ. CDR3 length equals 14 residues. Trimming at V came to 2 bases and at J to 2 bases, leaving 4 bases not matched to a gene. CDR3 protein: CASSLGDSPYEQYF. The CDR3 region has the DNA TGCGCCAGCAGCTTAGGGGACAGTCCCTACGAGCAGTACTTC.

This CDR3 reads CASSIEVSGYDSPLHF. The DNA of the CDR3 is TGTGCCAGTAGTATAGAGGTGTCGGGGTACGATTCACCCCTCCACTTT. This chain links TRBV19 with TRBJ1-6; D remains ambiguous. V was clipped by 0 bases and J by 8 bases, with 14 bases between them. The CDR3 spans 16 residues. Per germline, CDR1 LNHDA and CDR2 SQIVND (reference sequence).

V and J are TRBV9 and TRBJ1-1, with 7 bases matching TRBD1. CDR1 is SGDLS, CDR2 YYNGEE, per germline. The CDR3 consists of 14 residues. Trimming at V came to 3 bases and at J to 0 bases, leaving 2 bases not matched to a gene. CDR3 protein: CASSAGQLNTEAFF. CDR3 DNA: TGTGCCAGCAGCGCGGGACAGTTGAACACTGAAGCTTTCTTT.

This clone was detected only a few times. The V gene is TRBV11-3, the J gene TRBJ2-1; TRBD2 aligns across 16 bases. The CDR3 sequence is 18 residues long. Losses at the gene ends were 1 base for V and 5 bases for J; bases not matched to a gene: 5. The germline V gene has CDR1 SGHNT and CDR2 YENEEA. In DNA, the CDR3 is TGTGCCAGCAGCTTAGCAGGGACTAGCGGGGGGGCAGACAATGAGCAGTTCTTC. Its translation is CASSLAGTSGGADNEQFF. The complete variable domain, with remaining parts taken from reference TRBV11-3 and TRBJ2-1, reads EAGVVQSPRYKIIEKKQPVAFWCNPISGHNTLYWYLQNLGQGPELLIRYENEEAVDDSQLPKDRFSAERLKGVDSTLKIQPAELGDSAVYLCASSLAGTSGGADNEQFFGPGTRLTVL.

The V call is TRBV30, the J call TRBJ2-2, with a tentative D call TRBD2 (6 bases). V was shortened by 4 bases and J by 1 base, with 16 bases between the two germline ends. CDR1 is GTSNPN and CDR2 is SVGIG in the germline V gene (reference sequence). The CDR3 runs to 16 residues. CDR3 sequence (DNA): TGTGCCTGGAAAGGGAGGCGGACAAGGAACACCGGGGAGCTGTTTTTT. Translating gives CAWKGRRTRNTGELFF.

This chain joins TRBV5-5 and TRBJ2-3, with 14 bases fitting TRBD2. This CDR3 region has 17 residues. Trimming cost V 0 bases and J 6 bases; bases outside gene matches: 6. The germline V gene encodes CDR1 SGHKS and CDR2 YYEKEE (reference sequence). CDR3 sequence: CASSLVPTSGGADTQYF. The CDR3 bases are TGTGCCAGCAGCTTGGTCCCGACTAGCGGGGGGGCGGATACGCAGTATTTT.

This clone was counted once. V usage is TRBV4-1 and J usage is TRBJ2-7, with TRBD2 matching 9 bases. The CDR3 extends over 17 amino acids. CDR1 is MGHRA, CDR2 YSYEKL, per germline. Trimming removed 1 base from V and 0 bases from J; junction bases left unmatched: 7. CDR3 amino acids: CASSQARRGGGSYEQYF. The CDR3 DNA sequence: TGCGCCAGCAGCCAAGCTAGGCGGGGGGGTGGCTCCTACGAGCAGTACTTC.

The chain links TRBV4-2 to TRBJ2-3; 11 bases line up with TRBD2. Looked up from germline, CDR1 is LGHNA and CDR2 is YNFKEQ. V lost 2 bases, J lost 0 bases, and 7 bases stayed unmatched. This CDR3 has 18 residues. The CDR3, as DNA: TGTGCCAGCAGCCAAATACGGACTAGCGGGTCTAGCACAGATACGCAGTATTTT. Protein sequence: CASSQIRTSGSSTDTQYF.

This clone was counted a single time. V and J are TRBV28 and TRBJ2-5; 8 bases fit TRBD1. Germline lookup yields CDR1 MDHEN and CDR2 SYDVKM. With 11 bases clipped from V and 4 bases from J, the junction kept 12 bases outside the gene matches. There are 14 residues in the CDR3. CDR3: CASNAGGLGETQYF. In nucleotides, the CDR3 is TGTGCCTCCAACGCAGGGGGCTTGGGAGAGACCCAGTACTTC. Together with reference TRBV28 and TRBJ2-5, the CDR3 gives the full variable domain: DVKVTQSSRYLVKRTGEKVFLECVQDMDHENMFWYRQDPGLGLRLIYFSYDVKMKEKGDIPEGYSVSREKKERFSLILESASTNQTSMYLCASNAGGLGETQYFGPGTRLLVL.

As for this clone: The germline gene is not matched at one end of the junction; a read error may be the cause. The J gene is TRBJ2-5, the V gene TRBV3-1 (or the pseudogene TRBV3-2), with D maybe TRBD2 (5 bases). This CDR3 region has 12 residues. Germline lookup yields CDR1 LGHDT and CDR2 YNNKEL (reference sequence). CDR3 in amino acids: CASTQHEGTQYF. Written as DNA, the CDR3 is TGTGCCAGCACCCAACATGAGGGGACCCAGTACTTC.

This clone showed up just a few times. The J gene is TRBJ1-2, the V gene TRBV7-9; D ambiguous. The CDR3 loop spans 14 amino acids. Trimming removed 5 bases from V and 6 bases from J, with 16 bases in between. Germline lookup yields CDR1 SEHNR and CDR2 FQNEAQ (reference sequence). CDR3 sequence: CASSPEARRDGYTF. The CDR3 bases are TGTGCCAGCAGCCCCGAGGCGAGAAGAGATGGCTACACCTTC.

The J gene is TRBJ2-7, the V gene TRBV6-6; 11 positions agree with TRBD1. Trimming took 6 bases from V and 2 from J; bases not matched to a gene: 3. The germline gives CDR1 MNHNY, CDR2 SVGAGI (reference sequence). The CDR3 consists of 14 residues. CDR3 nucleotide sequence: TGTGCCAGCAGGAGGGGACAGGGGGCCTACGAGCAGTACTTC. Residues: CASRRGQGAYEQYF.

The chain employs TRBV12-5 and TRBJ2-1; 9 positions agree with TRBD2. Germline V gene sequence: CDR1 LGHNT, CDR2 FRNRAP. The junction had 7 bases not matched to a gene; V was cut back by 1 base and J by 6 bases. This CDR3 is 16 amino acids long. CDR3 DNA: TGTGCTAGTGGTTTGGCACGAAGGCGGGGGGGCAATGAGCAGTTCTTC. Its protein product is CASGLARRRGGNEQFF.

This chain links TRBV13 with TRBJ2-3, with 12 bases lining up with TRBD2. V gave up 1 base and J gave up 4 bases; unmatched junction bases: 3. In germline, CDR1 is PRHDT, CDR2 FYEKMQ (reference sequence). The CDR3 loop spans 16 amino acids. The CDR3 DNA is TGTGCCAGCAGCTTAGTATCTAGCGGGAGGGCAGATACGCAGTATTTT. This codes for CASSLVSSGRADTQYF.

By sample fraction, this clone is medium-sized. The chain recombines TRBV28 with TRBJ1-1, with unresolved D. The germline V gene encodes CDR1 MDHEN and CDR2 SYDVKM. The V gene lost 8 bases and the J gene lost 5 bases, with 9 bases spanning the gap. The CDR3 is 11 residues long. In DNA form, the CDR3 reads TGTGCCAGCGAAGCGGGAACTGAAGCTTTCTTT. Its protein product is CASEAGTEAFF. Based on the CDR3 plus reference TRBV28 and TRBJ1-1, the full variable domain is DVKVTQSSRYLVKRTGEKVFLECVQDMDHENMFWYRQDPGLGLRLIYFSYDVKMKEKGDIPEGYSVSREKKERFSLILESASTNQTSMYLCASEAGTEAFFGQGTRLTVV.

V gene TRBV30 combines with J gene TRBJ2-4, with TRBD2 identical over 9 bases. This CDR3 is 19 amino acids long. Trimming at V came to 3 bases and at J to 0 bases, leaving 15 bases not matched to a gene. Germline CDR1 reads GTSNPN; CDR2 reads SVGIG (reference sequence). CDR3 sequence reads: CAWSRRGRGSALAKNIQYF. CDR3 nucleotides: TGTGCCTGGAGCCGGCGCGGGAGGGGTTCGGCCTTAGCCAAAAACATTCAGTACTTC.

This clone was observed once. The J gene is TRBJ2-2, the V gene TRBV9; TRBD2 agrees at 9 bases. The CDR3 extends over 15 amino acids. With 4 bases clipped from V and 7 bases from J, the junction kept 8 bases outside the gene matches. Germline lookup yields CDR1 SGDLS and CDR2 YYNGEE. The CDR3 coding sequence is TGTGCCAGCAGCCTTAGACTAGCGGATGGCGGGGAGCTGTTTTTT. Amino acids: CASSLRLADGGELFF.

This sequence joins TRBV5-6 and TRBJ1-1; a possible D gene is TRBD1 (6 bases). With 4 bases removed from V and 1 base from J, the gap between germline ends came to 14 bases. Germline CDR1 is SGHDT and CDR2 is YYEEEE. The CDR3 is 15 amino acids. CDR3 bases: TGTGCCAGCAGCCTCGAGGGGGTAGAGAACACTGAAGCTTTCTTT. Its protein product is CASSLEGVENTEAFF.